This entry features one TCR beta chain sequence. The entry originates in a study of low-dose radiotherapy and immunotherapy resistance in tumors. TRAV- and TRBV-specific primers were used for first-strand cDNA, which covered alpha and beta chains. TCRs were amplified for roughly 20 PCR cycles with a constant-region primer and V-primer adapter. TCRdb reprocessed the reads via MiXCR and lists one record per CDR3 protein. This table has fewer than 20,000 distinct CDR3 sequences, around 74% appearing once. Germline lookup yields CDR1 SGDLS and CDR2 YYNGEE. There are 14 residues in the CDR3. V lost 0 bases to trimming and J lost 7 bases; unmatched junction nucleotides: 4.

The clonotype was recovered from a human donor with advanced metastatic prostate, ovarian, gallbladder or colorectal cancer (not recorded which). This table probably holds off-target reads from a library built for another chain. This sequence joins TRBV9 and TRBJ2-1; 7 nucleotides line up with TRBD2. This CDR3 is CASSVGGGRNEQFF. The CDR3 DNA reads as TGTGCCAGCAGCGTAGGGGGAGGGCGGAATGAGCAGTTCTTC.